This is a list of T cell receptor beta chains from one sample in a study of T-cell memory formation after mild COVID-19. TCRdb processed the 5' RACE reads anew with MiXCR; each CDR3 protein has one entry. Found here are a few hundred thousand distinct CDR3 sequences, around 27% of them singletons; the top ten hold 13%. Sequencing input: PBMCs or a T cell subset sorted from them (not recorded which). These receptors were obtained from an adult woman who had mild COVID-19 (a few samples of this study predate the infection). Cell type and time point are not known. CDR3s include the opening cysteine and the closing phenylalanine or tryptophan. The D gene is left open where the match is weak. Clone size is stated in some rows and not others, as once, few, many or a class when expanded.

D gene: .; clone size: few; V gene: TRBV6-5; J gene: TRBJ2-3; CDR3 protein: CASSLRGPQSTDTQYF; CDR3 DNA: TGTGCCAGCAGTTTGCGGGGGCCCCAGTCCACAGATACGCAGTATTTT
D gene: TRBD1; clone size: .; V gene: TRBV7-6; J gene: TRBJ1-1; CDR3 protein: CASTKESRGTEAFF; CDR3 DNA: TGTGCCAGCACGAAAGAGAGCAGGGGGACTGAAGCTTTCTTT
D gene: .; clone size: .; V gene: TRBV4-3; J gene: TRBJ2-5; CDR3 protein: CASSTRHKETQYF; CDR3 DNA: TGCGCCAGCAGCACCCGACATAAAGAGACCCAGTACTTC
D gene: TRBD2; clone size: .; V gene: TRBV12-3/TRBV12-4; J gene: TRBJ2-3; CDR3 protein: CASSSTSGGGFTDTQYF; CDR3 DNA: TGTGCCAGCAGCTCTACTAGCGGGGGGGGATTCACAGATACGCAGTATTTT
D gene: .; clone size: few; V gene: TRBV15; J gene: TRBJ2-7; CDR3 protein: CATSSANGANEQYF; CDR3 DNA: TGTGCCACCAGCAGCGCGAACGGGGCTAACGAGCAGTACTTC
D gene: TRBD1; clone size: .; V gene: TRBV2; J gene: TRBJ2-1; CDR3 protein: CASSAGGQGGSEQFF; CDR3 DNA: TGTGCCAGCAGTGCAGGGGGACAGGGTGGAAGTGAGCAGTTCTTC
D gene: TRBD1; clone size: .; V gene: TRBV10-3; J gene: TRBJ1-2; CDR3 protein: CAASTGMERGYTF; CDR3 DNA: TGTGCCGCTTCGACAGGGATGGAGCGAGGCTACACCTTC
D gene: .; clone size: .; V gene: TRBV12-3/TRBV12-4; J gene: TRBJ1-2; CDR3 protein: CASSLTDYGYTF; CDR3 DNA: TGTGCCAGCAGTTTGACAGACTATGGCTACACCTTC
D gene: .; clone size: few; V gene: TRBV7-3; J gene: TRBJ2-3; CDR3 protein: CASSINPGFLPLDTQYF; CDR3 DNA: TGTGCCAGCAGCATCAACCCGGGATTCCTCCCGCTAGATACGCAGTATTTT
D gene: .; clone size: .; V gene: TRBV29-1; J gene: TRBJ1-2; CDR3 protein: CSVRDENYGYTF; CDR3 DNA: TGCAGCGTGAGAGACGAGAACTATGGCTACACCTTC
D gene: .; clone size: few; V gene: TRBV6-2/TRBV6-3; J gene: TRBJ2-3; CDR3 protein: CASGEGWNTQYF; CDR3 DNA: TGTGCCAGCGGAGAGGGGTGGAATACGCAGTATTTT
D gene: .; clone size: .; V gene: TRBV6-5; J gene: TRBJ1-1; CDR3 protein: CASTIGWGTEAFF; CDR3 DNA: TGTGCCAGCACCATCGGGTGGGGGACTGAAGCTTTCTTT
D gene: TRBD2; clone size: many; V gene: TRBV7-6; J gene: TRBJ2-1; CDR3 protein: CASQGTSGGDEQFF; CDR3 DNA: TGTGCCAGCCAAGGGACTAGCGGGGGCGATGAGCAGTTCTTC
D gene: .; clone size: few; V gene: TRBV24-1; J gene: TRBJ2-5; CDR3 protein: CATSDFEIQETQYF; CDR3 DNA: TGTGCCACCAGTGATTTTGAGATTCAAGAGACCCAGTACTTC
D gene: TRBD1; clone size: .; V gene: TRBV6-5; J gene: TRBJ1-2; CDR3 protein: CASRYRGPHGYTF; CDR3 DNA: TGTGCCAGCAGATACAGGGGGCCGCATGGCTACACCTTC
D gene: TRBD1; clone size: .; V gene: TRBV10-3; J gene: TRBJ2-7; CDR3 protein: CAISEGTGRYEQYF; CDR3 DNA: TGTGCCATCAGTGAAGGGACAGGGAGGTACGAGCAGTACTTC
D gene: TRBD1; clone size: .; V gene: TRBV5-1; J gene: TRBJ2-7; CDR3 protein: CASSSHRGPYEQYF; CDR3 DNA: TGCGCCAGCAGCTCGCACAGGGGGCCCTACGAGCAGTACTTC
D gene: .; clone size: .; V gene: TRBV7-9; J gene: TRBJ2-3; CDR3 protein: CASTRIMDTQYF; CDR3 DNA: TGTGCCAGCACCCGGATAATGGATACGCAGTATTTT
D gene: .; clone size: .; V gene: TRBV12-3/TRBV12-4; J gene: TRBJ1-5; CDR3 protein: CASSPRQVDSNQPQHF; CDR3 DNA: TGTGCCAGCAGTCCCCGACAGGTAGATAGCAATCAGCCCCAGCATTTT
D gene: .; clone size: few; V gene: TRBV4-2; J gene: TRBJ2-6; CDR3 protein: CASSQDILGLGANVLTF; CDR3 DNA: TGTGCCAGCAGCCAAGATATTCTAGGGTTGGGGGCCAACGTCCTGACTTTC
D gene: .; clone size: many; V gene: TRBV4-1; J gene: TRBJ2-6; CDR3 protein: CASSQDRGSGANVLTF; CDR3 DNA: TGCGCCAGCAGCCAAGACCGGGGATCTGGGGCCAACGTCCTGACTTTC
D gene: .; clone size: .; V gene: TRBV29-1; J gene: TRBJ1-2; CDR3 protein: CSVEDQSNYGYTF; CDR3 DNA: TGCAGCGTTGAAGATCAATCTAACTATGGCTACACCTTC